This passage covers 32 T cell receptor beta chains from one sample sequenced in a study of shared clonotypes between healthy human individuals. Some clones are missing from TCRdb's copy, which holds only in-frame ones; the method was immunoSEQ multiplex PCR. The table has around 530,000 clones, roughly 79% seen once. What was sequenced was PBMCs. These receptors originate from a woman aged 40 to 50 in good health. Some clones in this sample may be carry-over from other donors' samples.

A remark on this clone: A much more abundant neighbour one base away suggests this may be a read error. Distinct nucleotide sequences in the sample also encode this CDR3. The chain recombines TRBV2 with TRBJ1-2; 7 bases map to TRBD1. Germline assignment: CDR1 SNHLY and CDR2 FYNNEI. The CDR3 runs to 13 residues. V shed 7 bases and J 7 bases; nucleotides not matched to a gene: 9. CDR3 protein: CASISTGEGGYTF. The CDR3 DNA follows: TGTGCCAGCATCAGCACAGGGGAGGGTGGCTACACCTTC. The whole variable domain, filled in from reference TRBV2 and TRBJ1-2, reads EPEVTQTPSHQVTQMGQEVILRCVPISNHLYFYWYRQILGQKVEFLVSFYNNEISEKSEIFDDQFSVERPDGSNFTLKIRSTKLEDSAMYFCASISTGEGGYTFGSGTRLTVV.

The genes are TRBV30 and TRBJ1-3; TRBD1 might be the D (5 bases). Trimming took off 8 bases at V and 0 bases at J, with 14 bases between the two ends. Germline CDR1 and CDR2: GTSNPN and SVGIG (reference sequence). The CDR3 is made up of 14 amino acids. CDR3 sequence (DNA): TGTGCCCGGGGAAGGGGCTCCTCTGGAAACACCATATATTTT. It specifies CARGRGSSGNTIYF.

The chain combines TRBV29-1 with TRBJ2-5; tentative D call: TRBD1 (5 bases). The CDR3 contains 14 residues. The germline V gene has CDR1 SQVTM and CDR2 ANQGSEA. V was clipped by 3 bases and J by 5 bases, with 16 bases between them. CDR3 bases: TGCAGCGTTGAGTCTCCCAGGGAAGAGGAGACCCAGTACTTC. It codes for CSVESPREEETQYF.

The V call is TRBV19, the J call TRBJ2-7; 8 bases align to TRBD1. This CDR3 has 13 residues. Germline CDR1 and CDR2: LNHDA and SQIVND (reference sequence). Unmatched junction bases numbered 3, after V lost 3 bases and J lost 5 bases. CDR3 loop: CASSIQGANEQYF. CDR3 sequence (DNA): TGTGCCAGTAGTATCCAGGGGGCCAACGAGCAGTACTTC.

This clone came up once. The junction does not match germline at one end; this may be a read error. Other DNA sequences in this sample translate to the same CDR3. The chain uses TRBV18 and TRBJ1-1; 12 nucleotides line up with TRBD1. Germline V gives CDR1 KGHSH, CDR2 LQKENI. The CDR3 has 14 amino acids. The CDR3 loop is CASSLGQGATEAFF. In DNA form, the CDR3 reads TGTGCCAGCTCATTGGGACAGGGGGCGACTGAAGCCTTCTTT.

This clone occurred once. The V gene is TRBV9, the J gene TRBJ2-4; D may be TRBD1 (6 bases). V was cut by 3 bases and J by 9 bases, with 28 bases left in between. Germline-derived CDR1 and CDR2 are SGDLS and YYNGEE. The CDR3 runs to 18 residues. The CDR3 sequence is CASSDLDRAHRYESIQYF. The CDR3 DNA is TGTGCCAGCAGCGACCTGGACAGAGCGCATCGATACGAAAGCATTCAGTACTTC. Using reference TRBV9 and TRBJ2-4 for the parts outside the CDR3, the full variable domain is DSGVTQTPKHLITATGQRVTLRCSPRSGDLSVYWYQQSLDQGLQFLIQYYNGEERAKGNILERFSAQQFPDLHSELNLSSLELGDSALYFCASSDLDRAHRYESIQYFGAGTRLSVL.

V is TRBV10-2 and J is TRBJ1-1, with TRBD1 matching over 9 bases. The CDR3 covers 14 residues. V lost 6 bases and J lost 0; bases outside the gene matches: 2. Per germline, CDR1 WSHSY and CDR2 SAAADI. The chain's CDR3 is CASRTGGVNTEAFF. The CDR3 DNA reads as TGCGCCAGCAGAACAGGGGGCGTGAACACTGAAGCTTTCTTT.

The V and J genes are TRBV6-1 and TRBJ2-7, with 9 nucleotides matching TRBD1. Germline V gives CDR1 MNHNS, CDR2 SASEGT. Unmatched junction bases numbered 9, after V lost 5 bases and J lost 7 bases. The CDR3 loop spans 14 amino acids. This CDR3 reads CASSPRDREFEQYF. CDR3 sequence (DNA): TGTGCCAGCAGTCCCCGGGACAGGGAATTTGAGCAGTACTTC.

This chain connects TRBV11-2 to TRBJ2-3, with D unresolved. Germline V gene sequence: CDR1 SGHAT, CDR2 FQNNGV. The CDR3 covers 15 residues. The V end lost 3 bases, the J end lost 2 bases, and 12 bases lay between the germline ends. The CDR3 coding sequence is TGTGCCAGCAGCTTTCGGGTCGGGTCCACAGATACGCAGTATTTT. Its translation is CASSFRVGSTDTQYF.

The CDR3 loop reads CASTPRGREGEKLFF. The CDR3 DNA follows: TGTGCCAGCACCCCTCGGGGCAGGGAGGGCGAAAAACTGTTTTTT. This sequence joins TRBV28 and TRBJ1-4; the D gene is possibly TRBD1 (5 bases). Germline values: CDR1 MDHEN, CDR2 SYDVKM. Trimming removed 7 bases from V and 8 bases from J, with 20 bases in between. The CDR3 spans 15 residues.

The chain joins TRBV10-3 to TRBJ2-1; 9 positions agree with TRBD2. The CDR3 totals 18 residues. V lost 2 bases, J lost 2 bases, and 10 bases stayed unmatched. Germline CDR1 ENHRY, CDR2 SYGVKD. The CDR3 here is CAISEATGGGRAYNEQFF. CDR3 DNA sequence: TGTGCCATCAGTGAGGCGACGGGGGGCGGGAGGGCCTACAATGAGCAGTTCTTC.

This clone appeared a single time. The same CDR3 is also encoded by other DNA sequences in this sample. This rearrangement joins TRBV18 to TRBJ2-5, with D unresolved. Germline V gene sequence: CDR1 KGHSH, CDR2 LQKENI. Between the trimmed V and J ends, which lost 3 bases and 3 bases, there was a span of 2 bases. The CDR3 is 11 amino acids. This CDR3 is CASSPKETQYF. CDR3 sequence (DNA): TGTGCCAGCTCACCTAAAGAGACCCAGTACTTC.

J is TRBJ1-5 and V is TRBV6-6, with D maybe TRBD1 (5 bases). Germline values: CDR1 MNHNY, CDR2 SVGAGI (reference sequence). There are 15 residues in the CDR3. Trimming cost V 5 bases and J 0 bases, with 11 bases left between them. This CDR3 reads CASSTGDGSNQPQHF. The CDR3 bases are TGTGCCAGCAGTACCGGGGACGGTAGCAATCAGCCCCAGCATTTT.

This clone has a single count. At the DNA level, this CDR3 is encoded by other sequences in the same sample as well. V usage is TRBV28 and J usage is TRBJ2-7; maybe TRBD2 (5 bases). In germline, CDR1 is MDHEN, CDR2 SYDVKM. Between the trimmed V and J ends, which lost 6 bases and 4 bases, there was a span of 13 bases. The length of the CDR3 is 13 residues. The CDR3 sequence is CASSSRGGYEQYF. The DNA for the CDR3 is TGTGCCAGCAGCTCCCGCGGAGGTTACGAGCAGTACTTC.

This clone came up a few times. The genes are TRBV10-3 and TRBJ1-5, with TRBD1 as a possible D gene (5 bases). The CDR3 sequence is 13 residues long. Germline CDR1 ENHRY, CDR2 SYGVKD. The V and J ends lost 7 bases and 3 bases respectively, with 10 bases between them. The CDR3 region is CAITGNPNQPQHF. CDR3 DNA: TGTGCCATCACAGGGAACCCCAATCAGCCCCAGCATTTT.

Only one count was recorded for this clone. V is TRBV4-2 and J is TRBJ2-2; perhaps TRBD2 as D (5 bases). The germline CDR1 and CDR2 sequences are LGHNA and YNFKEQ. The germline V and J ends were trimmed by 4 bases and 7 bases, with 10 bases remaining between them. This CDR3 contains 13 residues. For the CDR3, the DNA is TGTGCCAGCAGCCCTCGAGGGAGCGGGGAGCTGTTTTTT. It codes for CASSPRGSGELFF.

This chain connects TRBV6-5 to TRBJ1-4; no reliable D call. CDR3 length: 14 residues. Trimming pared 5 bases from V and 8 bases from J, leaving 15 bases between. CDR1 MNHEY and CDR2 SVGAGI come from the germline V gene. Here the CDR3 DNA reads TGTGCCAGCAGTCATCAGGACTCGGAGGAAAAACTGTTTTTT. Translation gives CASSHQDSEEKLFF.

The V and J genes are TRBV5-1 and TRBJ1-4; D might be TRBD1 (5 bases). This CDR3 has 14 residues. Germline CDR1 is SGHRS and CDR2 is YFSETQ. Between the trimmed V and J ends, which lost 3 bases and 8 bases, there was a span of 14 bases. The CDR3 reads CASSWAGQREKLFF. In nucleotides, the CDR3 is TGCGCCAGCAGCTGGGCAGGGCAACGAGAAAAACTGTTTTTT.

The rearrangement uses TRBV15 and TRBJ1-5; D is ambiguous. The CDR3 runs to 15 residues. V lost 3 bases and J 0 bases, leaving 9 bases between the germline ends. Germline V gene sequence: CDR1 LNHNV, CDR2 YYDKDF (reference sequence). CDR3 DNA: TGTGCCACCAGCAGGGGGTACAATAGCAATCAGCCCCAGCATTTT. It yields the protein CATSRGYNSNQPQHF. The variable domain in full, with the rest retrieved from reference TRBV15 and TRBJ1-5, is DAMVIQNPRYQVTQFGKPVTLSCSQTLNHNVMYWYQQKSSQAPKLLFHYYDKDFNNEADTPDNFQSRRPNTSFCFLDIRSPGLGDTAMYLCATSRGYNSNQPQHFGDGTRLSIL.

With respect to this clone: Other DNA variants within this sample encode the same CDR3. Here the CDR3 reads CSVGTSGNTDTQYF. The CDR3 bases are TGCAGCGTCGGGACTAGCGGGAACACAGATACGCAGTATTTT. This chain links TRBV29-1 with TRBJ2-3; the match to TRBD2 covers 13 bases. The CDR3 runs to 14 residues. Germline CDR1 reads SQVTM; CDR2 reads ANQGSEA. Trimming cost V 6 bases and J 2 bases; bases outside gene matches: 2.

This clone was seen a single time. J is TRBJ1-4 and V is TRBV28; D gene unclear. The length of the CDR3 is 12 residues. Germline CDR1 reads MDHEN; CDR2 reads SYDVKM. The ends were cut back, 6 bases at V and 8 bases at J, with 10 bases in the middle. The CDR3 DNA follows: TGTGCCAGCAGGTCCGGGGAAGAAAAACTGTTTTTT. Translation gives CASRSGEEKLFF. The full variable domain, rest sourced from reference TRBV28 and TRBJ1-4, is DVKVTQSSRYLVKRTGEKVFLECVQDMDHENMFWYRQDPGLGLRLIYFSYDVKMKEKGDIPEGYSVSREKKERFSLILESASTNQTSMYLCASRSGEEKLFFGSGTQLSVL.

Concerning this clone: The sample has other DNA sequences that encode this CDR3 too. The chain uses TRBV27 and TRBJ1-1; D perhaps matches TRBD1 (5 bases). Trimming removed 2 bases at V and 3 bases at J, with 10 bases between. Germline CDR1 is MNHEY and CDR2 is SMNVEV (reference sequence). The CDR3 runs to 14 residues. For the CDR3, the DNA is TGTGCCAGCAGTTTAAGGGGAGGTGACACTGAAGCTTTCTTT. Amino acid sequence: CASSLRGGDTEAFF.

V usage is TRBV5-1 and J usage is TRBJ1-1, with a possible D match to TRBD1 (6 bases). Per the germline V gene, CDR1 is SGHRS and CDR2 is YFSETQ. The V end was cut by 0 bases, the J end by 4 bases, with 10 bases between. This CDR3 has 14 amino acids. The CDR3 DNA reads as TGCGCCAGCAGCTTGGACAGGGCGGGCACTGAAGCTTTCTTT. Its protein is CASSLDRAGTEAFF.

The gene calls are TRBV5-4 and TRBJ2-3; TRBD2 matches at 14 bases. The germline V gene encodes CDR1 SGHNT and CDR2 YYREEE (reference sequence). CDR3 size: 18 residues. V lost 4 bases and J lost 1; bases outside the gene matches: 8. CDR3 bases: TGTGCCAGCAGCCAGACTAGCGGGAGGGCCCTCGGCACAGATACGCAGTATTTT. Translation: CASSQTSGRALGTDTQYF.

The chain couples TRBV27 to TRBJ1-4; TRBD1 matches at 9 bases. This CDR3 is 18 amino acids long. Germline V gene sequence: CDR1 MNHEY, CDR2 SMNVEV (reference sequence). J gave up 0 bases and V 5 bases, and 10 bases lay outside the gene matches. The CDR3 DNA reads TGTGCCAGCAGTCGTTTCCTGGGACAGGGAGCAACTAATGAAAAACTGTTTTTT. It codes for CASSRFLGQGATNEKLFF.

This clone was seen only once. This sample also contains other DNA sequences that code for the same CDR3. The J gene is TRBJ2-3, the V gene TRBV7-8, with D possibly TRBD2 on 6 matching bases. The CDR3 is 15 amino acids. V lost 3 bases to trimming and J lost 0 bases, with 10 bases between them. Germline CDR1 SGHVS, CDR2 FQNEAQ. For the CDR3, the DNA is TGTGCCAGCAGCTTTAGCGGCTCTAGCACAGATACGCAGTATTTT. This gives the protein CASSFSGSSTDTQYF.

The V gene is TRBV7-9, the J gene TRBJ2-5; 8 positions match TRBD2. J gave up 1 base and V 5 bases, and 9 bases lay outside the gene matches. Looked up from germline, CDR1 is SEHNR and CDR2 is FQNEAQ (reference sequence). There are 16 residues in the CDR3. CDR3 protein: CASSLVGRATQETQYF. CDR3 DNA: TGTGCCAGCAGCCTCGTCGGGAGGGCCACCCAAGAGACCCAGTACTTC.

This clone was detected only a few times. The J gene is TRBJ1-3, the V gene TRBV6-1; D not certain. This CDR3 has 15 residues. V was cut by 5 bases and J by 0 bases, with 11 bases left in between. Germline V lookup: CDR1 MNHNS, CDR2 SASEGT. The CDR3 sequence is CASSSGSTSGNTIYF. CDR3 nucleotides: TGTGCCAGCAGTTCCGGTAGCACCTCTGGAAACACCATATATTTT.

The table lists this clone with a count of one. The chain links TRBV29-1 to TRBJ2-5, with D perhaps matching TRBD2 (6 bases). The J call is in doubt because the DNA end fits TRBJ2-7 better. CDR1 and CDR2 (germline): SQVTM, ANQGSEA. CDR3 length: 12 residues. In DNA, the CDR3 is TGCAGCGTTGTTGGGGAGGTCGACGAGCAGTACTTC. It yields the protein CSVVGEVDEQYF.

The J gene is TRBJ1-1, the V gene TRBV4-1, with a tentative D call TRBD1 (6 bases). The germline V gene has CDR1 MGHRA and CDR2 YSYEKL. V dropped 1 base and J dropped 1 base, with 10 bases sitting between them. The CDR3 spans 15 residues. In nucleotides, the CDR3 is TGCGCCAGCAGCCAAGGAACACAGGGGAACACTGAAGCTTTCTTT. Its protein is CASSQGTQGNTEAFF.

The J gene is TRBJ2-3, the V gene TRBV11-2; D is ambiguous. The CDR3 spans 14 residues. The V gene lost 5 bases and the J gene lost 0 bases, with 9 bases spanning the gap. Germline assignment: CDR1 SGHAT and CDR2 FQNNGV. Here the CDR3 DNA reads TGTGCCAGCAGCCCTTTTTCCAGCACAGATACGCAGTATTTT. This codes for CASSPFSSTDTQYF.

The chain joins TRBV7-2 to TRBJ2-5; 7 positions match TRBD2. CDR3 length equals 15 residues. Per the germline V gene, CDR1 is SGHTA and CDR2 is FQGNSA. Trimming cost V 1 base and J 3 bases; bases outside gene matches: 5. This CDR3 reads CASSLVASGKETQYF. CDR3 nucleotides: TGTGCCAGCAGCTTAGTAGCTAGCGGCAAAGAGACCCAGTACTTC.